These 27 T cell receptor beta chains share one sample of origin, sequenced in a study of CD8+ T cells in alopecia areata. Extracted RNA was reverse transcribed, and the resulting cDNA served as sequencing template. Sequenced by immunoSEQ multiplex PCR; TCRdb stores in-frame clones only, minus some. The table includes roughly 150,000 clones, approximately 87% detected once. The starting material was CD8+ T cells sorted from blood, obtained at week 0. Receptors originate from a human donor with alopecia areata.

In this sample, this clone turned up a few times. The J gene is TRBJ2-5, the V gene TRBV5-4; the match to TRBD1 covers 8 bases. CDR3 length: 12 residues. J gave up 4 bases and V 7 bases, and 3 bases lay outside the gene matches. Looked up from germline, CDR1 is SGHNT and CDR2 is YYREEE (reference sequence). CDR3 sequence reads: CASLDRGETQYF. DNA for the CDR3: TGTGCCAGCCTCGACAGGGGAGAGACCCAGTACTTC.

CDR3 DNA: TGTGCCTGGAGACCCCACGACAGCTACGAGCAGTACTTC. It is translated as CAWRPHDSYEQYF. This sequence joins TRBV30 and TRBJ2-7; D is perhaps TRBD1 (5 bases). The CDR3 runs 13 residues. Trimming pared 3 bases from V and 3 bases from J, leaving 12 bases between. Germline V gene lookup returns CDR1 GTSNPN and CDR2 SVGIG (reference sequence).

The rearrangement joins TRBV7-2 to TRBJ2-2; D unresolved. With 1 base removed from V and 9 bases from J, the gap between germline ends came to 21 bases. The CDR3 covers 17 residues. The germline gives CDR1 SGHTA, CDR2 FQGNSA. The CDR3 loop is CASSLVYQRDLSRELFF. CDR3 in DNA: TGTGCCAGCAGCTTAGTGTACCAGCGCGATCTGTCCCGGGAGCTGTTTTTT.

The table lists this clone with a few counts. The chain is built from TRBV5-1 and TRBJ1-1; D unclear. CDR1 and CDR2 from the germline V gene are SGHRS and YFSETQ. This CDR3 comprises 15 residues. Trimming shortened V by 4 bases and J by 0 bases, and 13 bases separated the two germline ends. The CDR3 reads CASSVPSGLNTEAFF. Here the CDR3 DNA reads TGCGCCAGCAGCGTCCCAAGCGGATTGAACACTGAAGCTTTCTTT.

The chain employs TRBV6-6 and TRBJ2-1, with a possible D match to TRBD1 (8 bases). The CDR3 totals 14 residues. V shed 5 bases and J shed 5 bases, with 13 bases lying between them. Germline V gene data show CDR1 as MNHNY and CDR2 as SVGAGI (reference sequence). In DNA form, the CDR3 reads TGTGCCAGCAGTGACAGGGGAGGGGACAATGAGCAGTTCTTC. The encoded protein is CASSDRGGDNEQFF.

This clone showed up just once. The chain employs TRBV7-9 and TRBJ2-2; D ambiguous. The CDR3 covers 16 residues. In germline, CDR1 is SEHNR, CDR2 FQNEAQ (reference sequence). Between the trimmed V and J ends, which lost 5 bases and 2 bases, there was a span of 15 bases. DNA of the CDR3: TGTGCCAGCAGCAATAGAGGACGGACCAACACCGGGGAGCTGTTTTTT. Translated: CASSNRGRTNTGELFF.

This rearrangement joins TRBV28 to TRBJ1-1; 10 bases are shared with TRBD1. Per germline, CDR1 MDHEN and CDR2 SYDVKM. J was trimmed by 4 bases and V by 10 bases; bases with no gene match: 3. The CDR3 spans 12 residues. CDR3 region: CATGQGGTEAFF. For the CDR3, the DNA is TGTGCCACCGGACAGGGGGGCACTGAAGCTTTCTTT.

CDR3 in amino acids: CASSITGGADTGELFF. CDR3 sequence (DNA): TGTGCCAGTAGTATAACAGGGGGCGCGGACACCGGGGAGCTGTTTTTT. The rearrangement uses TRBV19 and TRBJ2-2, with 9 bases aligning to TRBD1. After removal of 2 bases from V and 3 bases from J, the junction contained 4 bases not matched to a gene. Germline V gene data show CDR1 as LNHDA and CDR2 as SQIVND (reference sequence). The CDR3 has 16 amino acids.

The chain links TRBV30 to TRBJ2-3; tentatively, D is TRBD2 (6 bases). The CDR3 runs to 15 residues. V lost 2 bases to trimming and J lost 4 bases, with 16 bases between them. Germline V gives CDR1 GTSNPN, CDR2 SVGIG (reference sequence). CDR3 in DNA: TGTGCCTGGAGTTTTAGCGGTTTGATGGCAGATACGCAGTATTTT. Translated, it gives CAWSFSGLMADTQYF.

The rearrangement uses TRBV6-5 and TRBJ1-3, with D unresolved. The CDR3 consists of 11 residues. Germline CDR1 and CDR2: MNHEY and SVGAGI. Trimming shortened V by 7 bases and J by 4 bases, and 5 bases separated the two germline ends. CDR3 in amino acids: CASNFGNTIYF. CDR3 bases: TGTGCCAGCAATTTCGGAAACACCATATATTTT.

DNA of the CDR3: TGCAGCGTTGGACAGGGGGCGCTGGGGGCCAACGTCCTGACTTTC. Its protein product is CSVGQGALGANVLTF. The chain uses TRBV29-1 and TRBJ2-6, with TRBD1 identical over 10 bases. Germline assignment: CDR1 SQVTM and CDR2 ANQGSEA. The CDR3 consists of 15 residues. V was pared by 4 bases and J by 4 bases, with 4 bases of the junction left unmatched.

The chain has TRBV7-9 and TRBJ2-7; 8 positions agree with TRBD1. Losses at the gene ends were 5 bases for V and 5 bases for J; bases not matched to a gene: 11. Germline values: CDR1 SEHNR, CDR2 FQNEAQ (reference sequence). The CDR3 totals 15 residues. The CDR3 bases are TGTGCCAGCAGCCCAGACGACAGGGGTCACCACGAGCAGTACTTC. This encodes CASSPDDRGHHEQYF.

This chain links TRBV11-2 with TRBJ2-5, with D hard to call. The germline V and J ends were trimmed by 1 base and 5 bases, with 11 bases remaining between them. This CDR3 comprises 14 residues. Germline V CDR1 and CDR2: SGHAT, FQNNGV. CDR3 in amino acids: CASSLVPMGETQYF. The CDR3 nucleotides read TGTGCCAGCAGCTTAGTGCCGATGGGGGAGACCCAGTACTTC. Together with reference TRBV11-2 and TRBJ2-5, the CDR3 gives the full variable domain: EAGVAQSPRYKIIEKRQSVAFWCNPISGHATLYWYQQILGQGPKLLIQFQNNGVVDDSQLPKDRFSAERLKGVDSTLKIQPAKLEDSAVYLCASSLVPMGETQYFGPGTRLLVL.

This clone was detected once. The rearrangement links TRBV14 to TRBJ2-5; D call uncertain. The CDR3 length is 15 residues. Germline CDR1 and CDR2: SGHDN and FVKESK. V gave up 4 bases and J gave up 2 bases, with 14 bases separating them. The DNA for the CDR3 is TGTGCCAGCAGCCCATGGACCAATTTTCAAGAGACCCAGTACTTC. Its protein is CASSPWTNFQETQYF.

The chain has TRBV6-5 and TRBJ1-2; possible D gene TRBD1, 5 bases. Trimming took 0 bases from V and 5 from J, leaving 10 bases between them. This CDR3 has 14 residues. The germline CDR1 and CDR2 sequences are MNHEY and SVGAGI. CDR3 sequence: CASSYSGALYGYTF. CDR3 nucleotide sequence: TGTGCCAGCAGTTACTCTGGGGCGCTATATGGCTACACCTTC.

This chain joins TRBV5-8 and TRBJ1-1; D ambiguous. CDR1 and CDR2 from the germline V gene are SGHTS and YDEGEE. The CDR3 loop spans 14 amino acids. Trimming stripped 0 bases from V and 0 bases from J, with 6 bases between. CDR3 loop: CASSLARMNTEAFF. The CDR3 DNA follows: TGTGCCAGCAGCTTGGCCAGAATGAACACTGAAGCTTTCTTT. The full variable domain, in which reference TRBV5-8 and TRBJ1-1 provide the parts outside the CDR3, is EAGVTQSPTHLIKTRGQQATLRCSPISGHTSVYWYQQALGLGLQFLLWYDEGEERNRGNFPPRFSGRQFPNYSSELNVNALELEDSALYLCASSLARMNTEAFFGQGTRLTVV.

This chain links TRBV27 with TRBJ2-1; D ambiguous. The CDR3 consists of 12 residues. The V end was cut by 3 bases, the J end by 8 bases, with 8 bases between. Germline CDR1 is MNHEY and CDR2 is SMNVEV (reference sequence). Here the CDR3 reads CASSFAADEQFF. CDR3 bases: TGTGCCAGCAGTTTTGCTGCGGATGAGCAGTTCTTC.

The genes are TRBV7-2 and TRBJ1-5; TRBD1 might be the D (5 bases). The CDR3 covers 15 residues. CDR1 is SGHTA and CDR2 is FQGNSA in the germline V gene. V was clipped by 1 base and J by 3 bases, with 10 bases between them. CDR3 sequence reads: CASSLVGAVNQPQHF. In DNA form, the CDR3 reads TGTGCCAGCAGCTTAGTCGGGGCAGTCAATCAGCCCCAGCATTTT.

This chain uses TRBV9 with TRBJ2-1; D perhaps matches TRBD1 (6 bases). The CDR3 has 14 residues. Germline CDR1 is SGDLS and CDR2 is YYNGEE. Deletions cut 3 bases from V and 3 bases from J, with 10 bases between. The CDR3 reads CASSARQDYNEQFF. The CDR3 DNA is TGTGCCAGCAGCGCGAGACAGGACTACAATGAGCAGTTCTTC.

On this clone itself: This sample includes further DNA sequences coding for the same CDR3. This rearrangement joins TRBV5-1 to TRBJ2-1; D is undetermined. Trimming removed 0 bases from V and 6 bases from J, with 7 bases in between. This CDR3 contains 13 residues. CDR1 and CDR2 from the germline V gene are SGHRS and YFSETQ. The CDR3 DNA sequence: TGCGCCAGCAGCTTGGTGGTTGGCAATGAGCAGTTCTTC. This sequence encodes CASSLVVGNEQFF.

The count of this clone is one. The chain couples TRBV7-9 to TRBJ2-5; perhaps TRBD2 as D (6 bases). The J call is in doubt because the DNA end fits TRBJ2-7 better. Germline values: CDR1 SEHNR, CDR2 FQNEAQ (reference sequence). The CDR3 runs 14 residues. The CDR3 bases are TGTGCCAGCAGCTTTCCGGGACTCCCCTACGAGCAGTACTTC. The encoded protein is CASSFPGLPYEQYF.

The chain combines TRBV29-1 with TRBJ2-2; D is possibly TRBD1 (6 bases). With 8 bases removed from V and 0 bases from J, the gap between germline ends came to 10 bases. Germline CDR1 is SQVTM and CDR2 is ANQGSEA. This CDR3 is built from 13 residues. The CDR3 protein is CSWRQANTGELFF. In DNA form, the CDR3 reads TGCAGCTGGAGACAGGCGAACACCGGGGAGCTGTTTTTT.

This clone was counted once. The chain joins TRBV29-1 to TRBJ1-1; no reliable D call. V was cut by 1 base and J by 1 base, with 1 base left in between. CDR3 length: 11 amino acids. Germline lookup yields CDR1 SQVTM and CDR2 ANQGSEA. The CDR3 bases are TGCAGCGTTGAAGGGAACACTGAAGCTTTCTTT. Residues: CSVEGNTEAFF. Full variable domain (remainder filled in from reference TRBV29-1 and TRBJ1-1): SAVISQKPSRDICQRGTSLTIQCQVDSQVTMMFWYRQQPGQSLTLIATANQGSEATYESGFVIDKFPISRPNLTFSTLTVSNMSPEDSSIYLCSVEGNTEAFFGQGTRLTVV.

This clone was observed a single time. The chain has TRBV13 and TRBJ2-1, with D hard to call. This CDR3 spans 13 amino acids. Trimming took 5 bases from V and 5 from J, leaving 10 bases between them. Germline CDR1 PRHDT, CDR2 FYEKMQ (reference sequence). CDR3 coding DNA: TGTGCCAGCAGCCCCTCCGCGAACAATGAGCAGTTCTTC. Its translation is CASSPSANNEQFF. Full variable domain (remainder filled in from reference TRBV13 and TRBJ2-1): AAGVIQSPRHLIKEKRETATLKCYPIPRHDTVYWYQQGPGQDPQFLISFYEKMQSDKGSIPDRFSAQQFSDYHSELNMSSLELGDSALYFCASSPSANNEQFFGPGTRLTVL.

The chain carries TRBV19 and TRBJ1-5; no firm D call. Trimming pared 9 bases from V and 6 bases from J, leaving 12 bases between. CDR3 length: 12 amino acids. Germline CDR1 and CDR2: LNHDA and SQIVND (reference sequence). CDR3 nucleotide sequence: TGTGCCAGCGGATACGGACTTCAGCCCCAGCATTTT. It is translated as CASGYGLQPQHF.

This rearrangement joins TRBV19 to TRBJ2-3; tentative D call: TRBD2 (6 bases). Per germline, CDR1 LNHDA and CDR2 SQIVND (reference sequence). V shed 5 bases and J shed 0 bases, with 12 bases lying between them. The CDR3 extends over 15 amino acids. In DNA form, the CDR3 reads TGTGCCAGTAGTCCGCGGGGAGCTAGCACAGATACGCAGTATTTT. This sequence encodes CASSPRGASTDTQYF.

The chain links TRBV7-2 to TRBJ2-5; D remains ambiguous. In germline, CDR1 is SGHTA, CDR2 FQGNSA. Trimming left V 1 base short and J 5 bases short, with 17 bases between. This CDR3 spans 16 amino acids. This chain's CDR3 is CASSLGRAATVETQYF. The CDR3 region has the DNA TGTGCCAGCAGCTTAGGTCGCGCAGCTACAGTGGAGACCCAGTACTTC.